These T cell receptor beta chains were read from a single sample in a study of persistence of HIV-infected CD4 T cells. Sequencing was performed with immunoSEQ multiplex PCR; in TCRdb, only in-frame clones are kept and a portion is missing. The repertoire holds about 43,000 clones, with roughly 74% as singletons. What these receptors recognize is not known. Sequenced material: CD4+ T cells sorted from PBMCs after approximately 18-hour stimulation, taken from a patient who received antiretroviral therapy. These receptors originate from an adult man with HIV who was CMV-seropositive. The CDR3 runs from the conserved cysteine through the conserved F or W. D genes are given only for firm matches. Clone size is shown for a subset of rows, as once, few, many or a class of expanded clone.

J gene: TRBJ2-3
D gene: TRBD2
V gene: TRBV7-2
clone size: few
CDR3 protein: CASSQQAGAQYF
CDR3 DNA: TGTGCCAGCAGCCAGCAAGCGGGGGCGCAGTATTTT

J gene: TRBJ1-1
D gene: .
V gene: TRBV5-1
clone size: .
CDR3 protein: CASSLDNLNTEAFF
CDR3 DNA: TGCGCCAGCAGCTTGGACAACTTGAACACTGAAGCTTTCTTT

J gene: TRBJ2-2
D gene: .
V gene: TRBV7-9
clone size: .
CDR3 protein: CASSLSPFTGELFF
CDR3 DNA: TGTGCCAGCAGCTTAAGTCCTTTCACCGGGGAGCTGTTTTTT

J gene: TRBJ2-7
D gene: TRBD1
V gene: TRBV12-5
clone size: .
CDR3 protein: CASGPGTGHDEQYF
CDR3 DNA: TGTGCTAGTGGCCCCGGGACAGGGCACGACGAGCAGTACTTC

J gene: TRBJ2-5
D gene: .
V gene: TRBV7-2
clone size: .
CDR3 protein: CASSPGRRQETQYF
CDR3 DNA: TGTGCCAGCAGCCCGGGACGGCGGCAAGAGACCCAGTACTTC

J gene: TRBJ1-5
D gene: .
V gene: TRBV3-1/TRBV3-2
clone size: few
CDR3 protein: CASSQDVGRNQPQHF
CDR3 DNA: TGTGCCAGCAGCCAAGATGTGGGGAGAAATCAGCCCCAGCATTTT

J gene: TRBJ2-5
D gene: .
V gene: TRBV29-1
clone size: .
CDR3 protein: CSVEEETETQYF
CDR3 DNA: TGCAGCGTCGAGGAGGAAACCGAGACCCAGTACTTC

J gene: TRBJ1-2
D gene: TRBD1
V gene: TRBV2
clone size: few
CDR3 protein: CASRRDSNYGYTF
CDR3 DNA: TGTGCCAGCAGGAGGGACAGCAACTATGGCTACACCTTC

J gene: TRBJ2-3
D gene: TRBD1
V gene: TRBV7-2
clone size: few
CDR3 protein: CASSLGNGTVYTDTQYF
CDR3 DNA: TGTGCCAGCAGCCTTGGAAACGGGACAGTATACACAGATACGCAGTATTTT

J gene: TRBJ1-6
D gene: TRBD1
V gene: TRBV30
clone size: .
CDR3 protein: CAWSPRDRGISPLHF
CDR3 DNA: TGTGCCTGGAGTCCCCGGGACAGGGGGATTTCACCCCTCCACTTT

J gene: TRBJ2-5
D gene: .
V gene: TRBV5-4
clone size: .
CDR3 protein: CASSVGQIQETQYF
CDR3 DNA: TGTGCCAGCAGCGTCGGACAGATCCAAGAGACCCAGTACTTC

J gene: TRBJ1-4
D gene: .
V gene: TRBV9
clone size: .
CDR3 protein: CASSSGVSRGLNEKLFF
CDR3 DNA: TGTGCCAGCAGCTCGGGGGTTTCACGGGGCCTTAATGAAAAACTGTTTTTT

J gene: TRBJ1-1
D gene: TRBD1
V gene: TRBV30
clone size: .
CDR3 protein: CAWSLWTGQNTEAFF
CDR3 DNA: TGTGCCTGGAGTCTCTGGACAGGGCAGAACACTGAAGCTTTCTTT

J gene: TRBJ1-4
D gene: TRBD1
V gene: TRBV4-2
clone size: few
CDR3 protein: CASSHEGTAGSNEKLFF
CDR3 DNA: TGTGCCAGCAGCCACGAAGGGACAGCCGGGTCTAATGAAAAACTGTTTTTT

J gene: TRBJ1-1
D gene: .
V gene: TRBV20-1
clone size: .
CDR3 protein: CSARSDAFF
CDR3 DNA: TGCAGTGCTAGGAGCGACGCTTTCTTT

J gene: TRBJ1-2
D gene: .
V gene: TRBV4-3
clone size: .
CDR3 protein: CASSSPSGGYTF
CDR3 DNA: TGCGCCAGCAGCTCCCCGTCGGGTGGCTACACCTTC

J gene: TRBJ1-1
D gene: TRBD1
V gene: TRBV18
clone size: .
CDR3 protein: CASSQTGENTEAFF
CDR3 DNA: TGTGCCAGCTCACAGACAGGGGAGAACACTGAAGCTTTCTTT

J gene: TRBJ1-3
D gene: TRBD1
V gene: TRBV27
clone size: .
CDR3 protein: CASSQQGGNTIYF
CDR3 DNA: TGTGCCAGCAGTCAACAGGGGGGAAACACCATATATTTT

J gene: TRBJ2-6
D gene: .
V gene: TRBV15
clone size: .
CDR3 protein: CATSRDLERSGANVLTF
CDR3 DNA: TGTGCCACCAGCAGAGATTTGGAGCGGTCCGGGGCCAACGTCCTGACTTTC

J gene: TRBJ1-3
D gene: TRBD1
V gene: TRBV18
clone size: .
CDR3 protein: CASSPGQGNGNTIYF
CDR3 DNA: TGTGCCAGCTCACCGGGACAGGGTAACGGAAACACCATATATTTT

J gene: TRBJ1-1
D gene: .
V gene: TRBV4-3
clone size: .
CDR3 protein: CASSQGRLNTEAFF
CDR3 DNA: TGCGCCAGCAGCCAGGGTAGGCTGAACACTGAAGCTTTCTTT

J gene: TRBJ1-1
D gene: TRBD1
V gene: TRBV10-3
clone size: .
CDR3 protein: CAISDRVGNTEAFF
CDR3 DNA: TGTGCCATCAGCGACAGGGTGGGGAACACTGAAGCTTTCTTT

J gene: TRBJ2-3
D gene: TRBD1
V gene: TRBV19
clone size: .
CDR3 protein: CAARTGGTDTQYF
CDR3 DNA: TGTGCCGCCCGGACAGGGGGCACAGATACGCAGTATTTT

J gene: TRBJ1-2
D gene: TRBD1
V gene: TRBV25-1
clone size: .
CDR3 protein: CASSDGRTGITSNYGYTF
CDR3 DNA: TGTGCCAGCAGTGATGGGCGGACAGGGATTACCTCTAACTATGGCTACACCTTC

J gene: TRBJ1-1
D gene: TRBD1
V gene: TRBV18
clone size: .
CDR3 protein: CASSGQGNTEAFF
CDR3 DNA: TGTGCCAGCTCAGGACAGGGAAACACTGAAGCTTTCTTT

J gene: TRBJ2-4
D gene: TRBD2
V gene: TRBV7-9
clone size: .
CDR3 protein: CASSLTPASGSIQYF
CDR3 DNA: TGTGCCAGCAGCCTTACTCCAGCTAGCGGGAGCATTCAGTACTTC

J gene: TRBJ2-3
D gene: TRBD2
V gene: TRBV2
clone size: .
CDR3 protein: CASAGTMTQYF
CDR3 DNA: TGTGCCAGCGCCGGGACTATGACGCAGTATTTT

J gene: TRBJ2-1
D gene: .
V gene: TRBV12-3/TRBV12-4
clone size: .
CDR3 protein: CASSLLGEQFF
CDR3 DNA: TGTGCCAGCAGTTTATTGGGTGAGCAGTTCTTC

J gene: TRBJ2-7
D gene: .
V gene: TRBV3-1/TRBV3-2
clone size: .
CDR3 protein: CASSQDGAGSSYEQYF
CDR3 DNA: TGTGCCAGCAGCCAAGATGGCGCGGGGAGCTCCTACGAGCAGTACTTC

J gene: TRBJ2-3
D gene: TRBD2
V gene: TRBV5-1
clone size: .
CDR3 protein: CASSLDSWREGADTQYF
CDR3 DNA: TGCGCCAGCAGCTTGGATTCGTGGCGGGAGGGGGCAGATACGCAGTATTTT

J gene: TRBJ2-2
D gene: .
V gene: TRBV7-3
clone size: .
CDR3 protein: CASSFPHPGPNTGELFF
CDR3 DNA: TGTGCCAGCAGCTTCCCGCATCCGGGGCCGAACACCGGGGAGCTGTTTTTT

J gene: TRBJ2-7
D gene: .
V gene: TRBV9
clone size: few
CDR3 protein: CASSVGRWGTNDEQYF
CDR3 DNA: TGTGCCAGCAGCGTAGGGAGATGGGGAACCAATGACGAGCAGTACTTC

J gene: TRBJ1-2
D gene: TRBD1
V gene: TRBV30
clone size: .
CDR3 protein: CALPGQGALGHTF
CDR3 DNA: TGTGCCTTACCGGGACAGGGGGCCCTCGGCCACACCTTC

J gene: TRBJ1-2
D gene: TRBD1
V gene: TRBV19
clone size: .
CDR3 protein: CASATRTGLNYGYTF
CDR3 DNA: TGTGCCAGCGCCACCCGGACAGGGCTTAACTATGGCTACACCTTC

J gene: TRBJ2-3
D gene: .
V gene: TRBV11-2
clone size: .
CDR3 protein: CASRIDTGRDTQYF
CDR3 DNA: TGTGCCAGCAGGATTGACACCGGCAGAGATACGCAGTATTTT

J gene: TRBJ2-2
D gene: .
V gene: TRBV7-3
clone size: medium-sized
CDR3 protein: CASSPSPRGTNTGELFF
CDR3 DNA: TGTGCCAGCAGCCCGTCTCCGCGGGGTACGAACACCGGGGAGCTGTTTTTT

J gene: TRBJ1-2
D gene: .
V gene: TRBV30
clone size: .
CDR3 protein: CAFEGGARGYTF
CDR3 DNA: TGTGCTTTCGAGGGAGGGGCGCGGGGCTACACCTTC

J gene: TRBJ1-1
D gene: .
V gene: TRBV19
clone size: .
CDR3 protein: CASSRPSRSTHTTTEAFF
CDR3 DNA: TGTGCCAGTAGTAGGCCCTCTCGGTCGACCCATACCACAACTGAAGCTTTCTTT

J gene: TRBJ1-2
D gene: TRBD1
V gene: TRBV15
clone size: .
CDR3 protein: CATSRDRTGRVYGYTF
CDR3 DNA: TGTGCCACCAGCAGAGACCGGACAGGGCGGGTCTATGGCTACACCTTC

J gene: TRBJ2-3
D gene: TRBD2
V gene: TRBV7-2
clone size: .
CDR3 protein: CASSFVSGATDTQYF
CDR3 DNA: TGTGCCAGCAGCTTCGTCAGCGGGGCCACAGATACGCAGTATTTT

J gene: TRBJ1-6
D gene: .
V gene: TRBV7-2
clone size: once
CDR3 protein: CASSLPGSYNSPLHF
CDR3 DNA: TGTGCCAGCAGCCTCCCCGGCTCCTATAATTCACCCCTCCACTTT

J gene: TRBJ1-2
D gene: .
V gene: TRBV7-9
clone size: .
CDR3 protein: CASSFVQGTGRYGYTF
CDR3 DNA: TGTGCCAGCAGCTTTGTTCAGGGTACCGGGCGCTATGGCTACACCTTC

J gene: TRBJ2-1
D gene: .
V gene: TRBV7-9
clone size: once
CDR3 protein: CASSLAQGSYNEQFF
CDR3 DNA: TGTGCCAGCAGCTTAGCGCAGGGCTCCTACAATGAGCAGTTCTTC

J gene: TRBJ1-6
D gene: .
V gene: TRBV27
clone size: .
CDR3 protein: CASSLRSTVPSPLHF
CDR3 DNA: TGTGCCAGCAGTTTGAGATCGACAGTCCCCTCACCCCTCCACTTT

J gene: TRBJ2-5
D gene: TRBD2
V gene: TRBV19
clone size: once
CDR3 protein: CASSTGTSGRAVETQYF
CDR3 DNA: TGTGCCAGTAGTACCGGGACTAGCGGGAGGGCCGTTGAGACCCAGTACTTC

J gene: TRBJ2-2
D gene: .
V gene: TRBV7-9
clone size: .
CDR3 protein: CASSSRVGTGELFF
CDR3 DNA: TGTGCCAGCAGCTCTAGAGTGGGCACCGGGGAGCTGTTTTTT

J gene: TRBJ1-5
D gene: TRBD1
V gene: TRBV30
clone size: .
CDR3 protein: CAYRGQGGQPQHF
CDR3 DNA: TGTGCCTATAGGGGACAGGGGGGCCAGCCCCAGCATTTT

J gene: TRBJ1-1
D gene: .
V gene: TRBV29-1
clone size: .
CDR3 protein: CSVEGSPTRPEAFF
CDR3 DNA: TGCAGCGTTGAAGGCAGCCCAACAAGACCTGAAGCTTTCTTT

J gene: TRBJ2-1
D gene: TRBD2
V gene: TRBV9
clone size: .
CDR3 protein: CASSVGAGDYNEQFF
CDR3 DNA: TGTGCCAGCAGCGTCGGAGCGGGGGACTACAATGAGCAGTTCTTC

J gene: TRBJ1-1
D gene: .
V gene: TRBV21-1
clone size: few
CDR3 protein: CASSKALRGPKMNTEAFF
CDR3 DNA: TGTGCCAGCAGCAAAGCGCTTCGCGGTCCAAAAATGAACACTGAAGCTTTCTTT

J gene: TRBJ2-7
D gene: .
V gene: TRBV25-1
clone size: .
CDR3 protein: CATGTPLGKQYF
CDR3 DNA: TGTGCCACCGGGACTCCCCTCGGCAAGCAGTACTTC

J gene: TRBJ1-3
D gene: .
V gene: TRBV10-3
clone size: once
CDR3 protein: CAIRQDGPGNTIYF
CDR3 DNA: TGTGCCATCAGGCAGGACGGGCCTGGAAACACCATATATTTT

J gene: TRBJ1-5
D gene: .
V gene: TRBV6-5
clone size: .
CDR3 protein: CASSKKQGFQPQHF
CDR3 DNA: TGTGCCAGCAGCAAAAAACAGGGTTTTCAGCCCCAGCATTTT

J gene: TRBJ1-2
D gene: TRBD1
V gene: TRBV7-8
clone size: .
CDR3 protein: CASSPASGQGHGYTF
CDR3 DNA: TGTGCCAGCAGCCCCGCTTCAGGACAGGGCCATGGCTACACCTTC